A single sample is the source of the 32 T cell receptor beta chains below, sequenced in a study of post-analysis software for immune sequencing data. Unique molecular identifiers were carried by the TCR beta cDNA libraries. TCRdb recomputed calls from the PCR reads with MiXCR, one row per CDR3 protein. The sample carries more than 500,000 distinct CDR3 sequences, under 40% recorded once. Study results and caveats: Elevated frequency relative to controls characterized several TRBV segments in patients, TRBV5-6, TRBV5-1 and TRBV20-1 among them.

No antigen has been assigned to these receptors. Sequenced: blood. These TCRs come from a girl aged 2-17 years with multiple sclerosis.

The J gene is TRBJ2-1, the V gene TRBV9, with 14 bases matching TRBD2. Germline V lookup: CDR1 SGDLS, CDR2 YYNGEE. V was pared by 4 bases and J by 4 bases, with 4 bases of the junction left unmatched. This CDR3 region has 16 residues. The CDR3 nucleotides read TGTGCCAGCAGCACGCGACTAGCGGGGGGGTACAATGAGCAGTTCTTC. The encoded protein is CASSTRLAGGYNEQFF.

The rearrangement joins TRBV7-9 to TRBJ1-1; D is uncertain. The germline V gene has CDR1 SEHNR and CDR2 FQNEAQ (reference sequence). V lost 8 bases to trimming and J lost 1 base, with 14 bases between them. CDR3 length equals 14 residues. CDR3 DNA: TGTGCCAGCGGCCCACCGAATGGGAACACTGAAGCTTTCTTT. Encoded protein: CASGPPNGNTEAFF.

This clonotype has more than one count but fewer than ten. The CDR3 DNA is TGCGCCAGCGCCCCCCAGGACTTCTATGGCTACACCTTC. This sequence encodes CASAPQDFYGYTF. The chain carries TRBV5-1 and TRBJ1-2; D gene unclear. The length of the CDR3 is 13 residues. Germline CDR1 is SGHRS and CDR2 is YFSETQ. Trimming cost V 7 bases and J 4 bases, with 14 bases left between them.

J is TRBJ2-7 and V is TRBV20-1; 9 nucleotides line up with TRBD1. The CDR3 covers 14 residues. Per germline, CDR1 DFQATT and CDR2 SNEGSKA (reference sequence). Trimming took 5 bases from V and 5 from J; bases not matched to a gene: 10. CDR3 loop: CSAGAGTGYHEQYF. Here the CDR3 DNA reads TGCAGTGCTGGCGCCGGGACAGGGTACCACGAGCAGTACTTC.

This sequence joins TRBV7-9 and TRBJ1-4, with D perhaps matching TRBD1 (6 bases). V was clipped by 3 bases and J by 0 bases, with 8 bases between them. Looked up from germline, CDR1 is SEHNR and CDR2 is FQNEAQ (reference sequence). The CDR3 sequence is 15 residues long. The CDR3 DNA is TGTGCCAGCAGCTTCGGGACATCAACTAATGAAAAACTGTTTTTT. Translating gives CASSFGTSTNEKLFF. The full variable domain, rest sourced from reference TRBV7-9 and TRBJ1-4, is DTGVSQNPRHKITKRGQNVTFRCDPISEHNRLYWYRQTLGQGPEFLTYFQNEAQLEKSRLLSDRFSAERPKGSFSTLEIQRTEQGDSAMYLCASSFGTSTNEKLFFGSGTQLSVL.

The chain links TRBV12-3 or TRBV12-4 to TRBJ2-1; the D gene could be TRBD1 or TRBD2 (5 bases each). This CDR3 is 15 amino acids long. V was pared by 3 bases and J by 2 bases, with 11 bases between. DNA of the CDR3: TGTGCCAGCAGTTTTGGTGGGGGAACCTACAATGAGCAGTTCTTC. Residues: CASSFGGGTYNEQFF.

This clonotype was recorded once. The rearrangement joins TRBV20-1 to TRBJ2-5, with D unresolved. The J call may be incorrect, as the DNA end agrees better with TRBJ2-7. CDR1 and CDR2 from the germline V gene are DFQATT and SNEGSKA (reference sequence). The CDR3 is made up of 11 amino acids. This CDR3 is CSAGWMDEQYF. CDR3 DNA: TGCAGTGCCGGATGGATGGACGAGCAGTACTTC.

The chain recombines TRBV18 with TRBJ2-5; TRBD2 might be the D (7 bases). The CDR3 is 16 amino acids. Trimming stripped 0 bases from V and 11 bases from J, with 22 bases between. The germline V gene encodes CDR1 KGHSH and CDR2 LQKENI. CDR3 DNA sequence: TGTGCCAGCTCACCACCGCTGACCCGGGGGGACAATGAGCAGTACTTC. Translation: CASSPPLTRGDNEQYF.

This clonotype was seen a few times. The V and J genes are TRBV7-9 and TRBJ1-2; D is unclear. This CDR3 contains 12 residues. Trimming took 1 base from V and 8 from J, leaving 8 bases between them. Germline V lookup: CDR1 SEHNR, CDR2 FQNEAQ (reference sequence). The CDR3 nucleotides are TGTGCCAGCAGCTTAGGATCCCCGGGCTACACCTTC. It codes for CASSLGSPGYTF.

This clonotype was detected once. The chain has TRBV3-1 and TRBJ2-3, with D hard to call. Germline V gives CDR1 LGHDT, CDR2 YNNKEL (reference sequence). The CDR3 contains 15 residues. V lost 4 bases to trimming and J lost 3 bases, with 14 bases between them. CDR3 sequence: CASSPRMGPTDTQYF. The CDR3 bases are TGTGCCAGCAGCCCTCGAATGGGTCCGACAGATACGCAGTATTTT.

J is TRBJ2-1 and V is TRBV11-2, with TRBD2 as a possible D gene (5 bases). The better agreement between TRBJ2-7 and the DNA end casts doubt on the J call. Germline V gives CDR1 SGHAT, CDR2 FQNNGV. The CDR3 runs 15 residues. The CDR3 DNA reads as TGTGCCAGCAGCTTTAGGACCCCCTCCTCGGGGGAGCAGTACTTC. This sequence encodes CASSFRTPSSGEQYF.

The chain employs TRBV20-1 and TRBJ1-1, with D uncertain. V lost 1 base and J lost 3, with 9 bases in between. The CDR3 is 13 residues long. The germline gives CDR1 DFQATT, CDR2 SNEGSKA (reference sequence). CDR3 protein: CSARGDADTEAFF. CDR3 nucleotides: TGCAGTGCTAGAGGTGACGCGGACACTGAAGCTTTCTTT.

For this clonotype: A read error may be the cause here, since a much bigger clone is one base away. The genes are TRBV7-3 and TRBJ2-1; 8 bases match TRBD1. The J call may be faulty, since TRBJ2-7 better matches the DNA end. The germline V gene encodes CDR1 SGHTA and CDR2 FQGTGA. CDR3 length: 17 residues. Here the CDR3 reads CASSLYPGQGAYNEQYF. The CDR3 coding sequence is TGTGCCAGCAGCTTATACCCAGGACAGGGTGCATACAATGAGCAGTACTTC.

The rearrangement links TRBV5-1 to TRBJ2-5; D is ambiguous. V lost 4 bases, J lost 3 bases, and 10 bases lay in between. Germline V gives CDR1 SGHRS, CDR2 YFSETQ. This CDR3 is built from 13 residues. CDR3 nucleotide sequence: TGCGCCAGCAGCGATCCAGGCGAAGAGACCCAGTACTTC. As protein: CASSDPGEETQYF.

In this sample, this clonotype turned up a few times. The chain carries TRBV5-1 and TRBJ1-1; no definite D call. CDR1 is SGHRS, CDR2 YFSETQ, per germline. The CDR3 loop spans 14 amino acids. V was trimmed by 3 bases and J by 10 bases, leaving 19 bases between them. The DNA of the CDR3 is TGCGCCAGCAGCTCCGTCAACGGACCCGGGCCAGCTTTCTTT. Translating gives CASSSVNGPGPAFF.

DNA of the CDR3: TGTGCCAGCAGCCTTACAGCGGGCAACCAAGAGACCCAGTACTTC. Its translation is CASSLTAGNQETQYF. The chain uses TRBV28 and TRBJ2-4, with D possibly being TRBD2 (6 bases). The last part of the DNA fits TRBJ2-5 better; the J call may be wrong. This CDR3 is 15 amino acids long. CDR1 MDHEN and CDR2 SYDVKM come from the germline V gene.

V usage is TRBV4-1 and J usage is TRBJ2-2, with D perhaps matching TRBD1 (6 bases). Germline V gene data show CDR1 as MGHRA and CDR2 as YSYEKL. V shed 4 bases and J shed 6 bases, with 12 bases lying between them. CDR3 length: 14 residues. CDR3 coding DNA: TGCGCCAGCAGCCGGCTACCAGGGGCCGGGGAGCTGTTTTTT. Amino acid sequence: CASSRLPGAGELFF.

The rearrangement links TRBV12-3 or TRBV12-4 to TRBJ2-1; 10 nucleotides line up with TRBD1. The ends lost 4 bases at V and 14 bases at J; junction bases unmatched: 8. The CDR3 has 13 amino acids. CDR3 region: CASSSRDRGIKFF. The CDR3, as DNA: TGTGCCAGCAGTTCGCGGGACAGGGGAATTAAGTTCTTC.

Remarks on this clonotype: A much more abundant neighbour one base away suggests this may be a read error. V and J are TRBV29-1 and TRBJ2-7; D is perhaps TRBD1 (5 bases). In germline, CDR1 is SQVTM, CDR2 ANQGSEA. CDR3 length: 14 amino acids. Trimming took off 0 bases at V and 7 bases at J, with 16 bases between the two ends. This CDR3 is CSVEEPGSSGEQYF. The CDR3 DNA reads TGCAGCGTTGAAGAGCCAGGGTCGAGTGGGGAGCAGTACTTC.

This clonotype was counted a few times. The V and J genes are TRBV20-1 and TRBJ2-5; the D is unclear. CDR1 is DFQATT and CDR2 is SNEGSKA in the germline V gene (reference sequence). There are 12 residues in the CDR3. Trimming took off 5 bases at V and 0 bases at J, with 7 bases between the two ends. Here the CDR3 DNA reads TGCAGTGCTCGTGTGTACCAAGAGACCCAGTACTTC. Encoded protein: CSARVYQETQYF.

This clonotype was counted a few times. The V and J genes are TRBV29-1 and TRBJ1-2, with a weak D call TRBD1 (6 bases). The length of the CDR3 is 12 residues. CDR1 is SQVTM, CDR2 ANQGSEA, per germline. The V gene lost 0 bases and the J gene lost 8 bases, with 10 bases spanning the gap. For the CDR3, the DNA is TGCAGCGTTGAAGATCGTGGGGGCGGCTACACCTTC. It specifies CSVEDRGGGYTF.

This chain links TRBV10-3 with TRBJ1-1, with D uncertain. V was trimmed by 6 bases and J by 3 bases, leaving 17 bases between them. There are 15 residues in the CDR3. Germline V CDR1 and CDR2: ENHRY, SYGVKD. The CDR3 nucleotides read TGTGCCATCAGGAGGGTGGCAGGATGGGACACTGAAGCTTTCTTT. Its protein is CAIRRVAGWDTEAFF.

This chain joins TRBV6-2 or TRBV6-3 and TRBJ2-3; D is unresolved. This CDR3 region has 15 residues. The germline V gene has CDR1 MNHEY and CDR2 SVGEGT. Trimming pared 7 bases from V and 1 base from J, leaving 15 bases between. In DNA, the CDR3 is TGTGCCAGCAAGATCTCAGCTGGCCGCACAGATACGCAGTATTTT. It encodes CASKISAGRTDTQYF.

This clonotype came up a few times. This chain joins TRBV6-5 and TRBJ2-3; 7 nucleotides line up with TRBD1. Germline V CDR1 and CDR2: MNHEY, SVGAGI. V trimming: 4 bases; J trimming: 1 base; junction bases outside the gene matches: 5. The CDR3 has 15 residues. CDR3 DNA sequence: TGTGCCAGCAGTTTGGGACAGAGCCGCACAGATACGCAGTATTTT. It encodes CASSLGQSRTDTQYF.

V is TRBV5-1 and J is TRBJ1-2; a possible D gene is TRBD1 (6 bases). The CDR3 length is 14 residues. CDR1 is SGHRS, CDR2 YFSETQ, per germline. V lost 4 bases to trimming and J lost 2 bases, with 12 bases between them. The CDR3 nucleotides read TGCGCCAGCAGCCCCCGTGGACAGAACTATGGCTACACCTTC. Protein product: CASSPRGQNYGYTF.

The rearrangement uses TRBV20-1 and TRBJ1-2; D possibly corresponds to TRBD1 (5 bases). Per germline, CDR1 DFQATT and CDR2 SNEGSKA (reference sequence). The CDR3 is 11 amino acids. V gave up 7 bases and J gave up 6 bases, with 12 bases separating them. The CDR3 protein is CSGAGGHGYTF. DNA of the CDR3: TGCAGTGGCGCCGGGGGTCATGGCTACACCTTC.

V and J are TRBV4-1 and TRBJ1-1; the match to TRBD1 covers 7 bases. The CDR3 length is 15 residues. Germline loops: CDR1 MGHRA, CDR2 YSYEKL. V dropped 4 bases and J dropped 5; count of bases not matched to a gene: 10. CDR3 in DNA: TGCGCCAGCAGCCGCCCGGGCCCAGGGGGGACTGAAGCTTTCTTT. It is translated as CASSRPGPGGTEAFF.

The chain's CDR3 is CSASQGAQAYEQYF. The CDR3 bases are TGCAGTGCTAGTCAAGGGGCACAAGCTTACGAGCAGTACTTC. The chain uses TRBV20-1 and TRBJ2-7, with D possibly TRBD1 on 5 matching bases. This CDR3 spans 14 amino acids. Between the trimmed V and J ends, which lost 3 bases and 4 bases, there was a span of 16 bases. Germline values: CDR1 DFQATT, CDR2 SNEGSKA (reference sequence).

This clonotype appeared many times. This chain connects TRBV10-3 to TRBJ2-5, with D possibly being TRBD1 or TRBD2 (5 bases each). CDR3 size: 14 residues. V lost 7 bases to trimming and J lost 2 bases, with 14 bases between them. The germline V gene has CDR1 ENHRY and CDR2 SYGVKD. The CDR3 nucleotides read TGTGCCATCAAGCCGGGACGGTCACAAGAGACCCAGTACTTC. Its translation is CAIKPGRSQETQYF.

This clonotype was observed a handful of times. The chain couples TRBV11-2 to TRBJ2-1; D might be TRBD1 (5 bases). The germline V and J ends were trimmed by 5 bases and 0 bases, with 11 bases remaining between them. Germline V gene lookup returns CDR1 SGHAT and CDR2 FQNNGV. The CDR3 runs 15 residues. In nucleotides, the CDR3 is TGTGCCAGCAGCACCGACAGAAGCTCCTACAATGAGCAGTTCTTC. Translated, it gives CASSTDRSSYNEQFF. Full variable domain (missing parts from reference TRBV11-2 and TRBJ2-1): EAGVAQSPRYKIIEKRQSVAFWCNPISGHATLYWYQQILGQGPKLLIQFQNNGVVDDSQLPKDRFSAERLKGVDSTLKIQPAKLEDSAVYLCASSTDRSSYNEQFFGPGTRLTVL.

This chain links TRBV5-1 with TRBJ2-3; no reliable D call. The CDR3 spans 17 residues. Deletions cut 4 bases from V and 2 bases from J, with 20 bases between. The germline gives CDR1 SGHRS, CDR2 YFSETQ. Written as DNA, the CDR3 is TGCGCCAGCAGCCCCTCCTTAAGCGCCGATTACACAGATACGCAGTATTTT. It specifies CASSPSLSADYTDTQYF.

In nucleotides, the CDR3 is TGTGCCAGCAGCCAAGGCGGGACAGGGGTAAGAGAAAAACTGTTTTTT. Amino acid sequence: CASSQGGTGVREKLFF. This rearrangement joins TRBV3-1 to TRBJ1-4; 10 nucleotides match TRBD1. V lost 1 base and J lost 8; bases outside the gene matches: 7. Germline CDR1 and CDR2: LGHDT and YNNKEL (reference sequence). The CDR3 covers 16 residues.